This T cell receptor beta chain was captured in a study of blood T cells in healthy people across ages (dated by TCRdb to the mid-2010s). In the study overall: In model experiments, template switching captured about one uniquely barcoded TCR beta cDNA molecule for every two T cells. For two donors (one aged 18 to 30 and one aged 80 or older), the study analyzed two additional independent replicas of 1 million unique cDNA reads from the same blood draw. To avoid experimental bias, donors of different ages were distributed randomly across sequencing lanes. Donors were grouped into four age groups: young (average roughly 15 years), middle-aged (less than 40), aged (roughly 67) and long-lived (just over 80). Using deep sequencing normalized with unique cDNA molecular identifiers, the study measured how TCR beta repertoire diversity changes with age.

To note about this clonotype: What this receptor recognizes is not known. No much larger clone exists at a distance of one base, and base qualities are not known.

The method was 5' RACE. Data came from an Illumina HiSeq 2500. The second PCR ran for roughly 7 to 12 cycles and used a J-beta primer mix along with a sample-barcoded 5' primer. A unique molecular identifier was introduced onto each TCR beta cDNA molecule by a template-switch 5' adaptor carrying 12 random nucleotides. Each sample yielded at least 2.5 million CDR3-containing paired-end reads. All of the RNA was converted into first-strand cDNA using the Mint cDNA synthesis kit, with a TRBC-specific oligonucleotide serving as the primer. Following uracil-DNA glycosylase treatment, all cDNA underwent a first 18-cycle PCR with the universal primers M1SS and BC2_uni_R. From the authors' description of their analysis: Normalization of each sample was performed by random selection of 1 million high-quality reads, each carrying a distinct molecular identifier. Reads with shared molecular identifiers were discarded instead of being binned into consensus sequences. CDR3 identification, clonotype clustering and error correction used MiTCR with a Q25 quality threshold and the strictest error-elimination algorithm. A nonparametric unseen species model using Euler transformation provided a lower-bound estimate of total TCR beta diversity. TCRdb reprocessed the public reads (quality trimming at Q25 with fastp, clone calling with MiXCR) and kept in-frame beta chains. Merged by CDR3 protein, the rows form single entries marked with the most common genes and DNA. The V and J calls were determined by TCRdb, not by the authors. Counted in this sample were over a million distinct CDR3 sequences; 42% of them appeared once. The ten largest clones represent under 8% of the sample.

The full study reports these points: Compared with the aged group, more naive CD4+ T cells, fewer expanded clones and increased TCR diversity were shown by the long-lived group, suggesting age selection. Estimates of total diversity based on one million sequenced T cells were regarded as lower bounds and as underestimates. A strong correlation was found between observed TCR beta diversity and the percentage of naive T cells measured by flow cytometry. Observed TCR beta diversity per million T cells fell roughly linearly with age, and a significant reduction was already apparent by age roughly 41. Bulk unsorted PBMC profiling prevented conclusive comparison of naive and antigen-experienced compartments. Donor CMV infection status was unknown, potentially confounding age-related changes in expanded clonotypes.

The donors were roughly 38 Caucasian individuals from Russia, aged roughly 6 to 100 years, who were systemically healthy. Around 10 milliliters of peripheral blood were collected from each donor into EDTA-treated Vacutainer tubes. PBMCs were isolated by Ficoll-Paque density-gradient centrifugation, with at least 6 million obtained per sample. Total RNA, at least 5 micrograms per sample, was extracted from PBMCs with Trizol reagent. The percentages of naive CD45RAhigh/CD27high T cells were determined by flow cytometry on a PBMC aliquot from every donor. Reading from cysteine to phenylalanine, the CDR3 counts 15 amino acids. The kept DNA is CDR3 alone, 45 bases in frame from the first base. CDR1 and CDR2, looked up from the germline V gene, are SQVTM and ANQGSEA. Trimmed from V: 5 bases; trimmed from J: 7 bases; junction bases lacking a gene match: 11.

The sample consisted of blood. This sequence uses TRBV29-1 and TRBJ2-1; the junction holds 10 bases that match TRBD1. This receptor was identified in a woman between 18 and 30 years old in good health. The CDR3 reads CSVTNSDRGLNEQFF. The bases read TGCAGCGTTACAAATTCGGACAGGGGGTTGAATGAGCAGTTCTTC.